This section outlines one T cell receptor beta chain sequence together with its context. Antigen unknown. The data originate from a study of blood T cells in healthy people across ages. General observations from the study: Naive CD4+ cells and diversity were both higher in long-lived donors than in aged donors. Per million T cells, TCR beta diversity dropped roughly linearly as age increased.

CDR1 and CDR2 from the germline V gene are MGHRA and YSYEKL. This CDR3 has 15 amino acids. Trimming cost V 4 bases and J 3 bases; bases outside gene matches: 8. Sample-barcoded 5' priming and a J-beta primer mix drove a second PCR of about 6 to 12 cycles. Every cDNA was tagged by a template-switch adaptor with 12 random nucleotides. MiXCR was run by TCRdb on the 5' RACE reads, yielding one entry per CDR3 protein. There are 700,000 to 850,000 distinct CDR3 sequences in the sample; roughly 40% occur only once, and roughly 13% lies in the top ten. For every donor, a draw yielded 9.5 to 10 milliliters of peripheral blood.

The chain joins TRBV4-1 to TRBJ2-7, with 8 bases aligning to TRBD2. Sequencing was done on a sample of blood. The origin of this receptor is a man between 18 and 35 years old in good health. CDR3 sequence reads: CASSLPGGKDYEQYF. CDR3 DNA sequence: TGCGCCAGCAGCCTTCCGGGGGGGAAAGACTACGAGCAGTACTTC.